The rows below give T cell receptor beta chains drawn from one sample of a study of T cells in Graves' hyperthyroidism and ophthalmopathy. TCRdb re-analysed the multiplex PCR reads in MiXCR, keeping a single row per CDR3 protein. This sample has 530,000 or so distinct CDR3 sequences, with under 20% found just once. The sample was blood. The receptors were gathered from a woman between 18 and 30 years old with Graves' ophthalmopathy. Each CDR3 is given with its conserved first and last residue. The D gene is left open where the match is weak. Clone size, where shown, is once, few, many, or a class for clones that have expanded.

>TRBD2|TRBJ2-1|many|TRBV28
TGTGCCAGCAGGACTAGCGGGAGCCCCAATGAGCAGTTCTTC
CASRTSGSPNEQFF
>.|TRBJ1-2|.|TRBV19
TGTGCCAGTAGTATCGGATTTCTTCGAGGAGATGGCTACACCTTC
CASSIGFLRGDGYTF
>TRBD1|TRBJ2-7|few|TRBV6-1
TGTGCCAGTGACAGGGGTCGGGAGTTGAACGAGCAGTACTTC
CASDRGRELNEQYF
>.|TRBJ2-1|.|TRBV4-1
TGCGCCAGCAGCCAAGAAGAGCGAGGGAGTGATAATGAGCAGTTCTTC
CASSQEERGSDNEQFF
>TRBD2|TRBJ2-5|few|TRBV9
TGTGCCAGCAGCGTGACACAAGTCGGGACTACAGAACAAGAGACCCAGTACTTC
CASSVTQVGTTEQETQYF
>TRBD2|TRBJ2-3|.|TRBV19
TGTGCCAGTAGTGCTGGACTAGCGGGGAGCACAGATACGCAGTATTTT
CASSAGLAGSTDTQYF
>TRBD2|TRBJ2-7|.|TRBV27
TGTGCCAGCAGGTGGAGCGGGACGCCGAACTACGAGCAGTACTTC
CASRWSGTPNYEQYF
>TRBD2|TRBJ2-5|.|TRBV30
TGTGCCTGGAGCCCAGCGGGACTAGCGGACAAACGGGGGACCCAGTACTTC
CAWSPAGLADKRGTQYF
>.|TRBJ2-7|many|TRBV28
TGTGCCAGCAGTCCTAGGGACACACCCTACGAGCAGTACTTC
CASSPRDTPYEQYF
>TRBD2|TRBJ2-4|.|TRBV20-1
TGCAGTGCTAGAGATCCCGGGGGGGCCAAAAACATTCAGTACTTC
CSARDPGGAKNIQYF
>TRBD2|TRBJ2-7|many|TRBV20-1
TGCAGTGCTAGAAGTTGGCGGGAGCTAGCTTACGAGCAGTACTTC
CSARSWRELAYEQYF
>.|TRBJ1-6|.|TRBV20-1
TGCAGTGTCAAAGACAGCACCTATAATTCACCCCTCCACTTT
CSVKDSTYNSPLHF
>.|TRBJ1-6|few|TRBV6-1
TGTGCCAGCAGTGAAAGGGACATGAGCTCCTATAATTCACCCCTCCACTTT
CASSERDMSSYNSPLHF
>TRBD2|TRBJ2-1|few|TRBV29-1
TGCAGCGTTGACAACCTCCGGACTAGCGAGTACAATGAGCAGTTCTTC
CSVDNLRTSEYNEQFF
>.|TRBJ1-5|many|TRBV10-3
TGTGCCATCAGTGAGTCGAGGAGGGGTGATCAGCCCCAGCATTTT
CAISESRRGDQPQHF
>TRBD1|TRBJ1-3|few|TRBV2
TGTGCCAGCACAGGTCCCGAACAGGGGAGAGACACCATATATTTT
CASTGPEQGRDTIYF
>TRBD2|TRBJ2-1|many|TRBV11-1
TGTGCCAGCGCACCCCCAGATTCAGCGGGGGGGCTTGGAATGTATGAGCAGTTCTTC
CASAPPDSAGGLGMYEQFF
>.|TRBJ2-5|many|TRBV28
TGTGCCAGCAGTTCGGCCAACCAAGAGACCCAGTACTTC
CASSSANQETQYF
>.|TRBJ2-2|few|TRBV3-1
TGTGCCAGCAGCCAGGCCGGGACAATGAACACCGGGGAGCTGTTTTTT
CASSQAGTMNTGELFF
>TRBD1|TRBJ2-3|many|TRBV3-1
TGTGCCAGCAGCTCGGGACAGCAAGTAACAGATACGCAGTATTTT
CASSSGQQVTDTQYF
>TRBD1|TRBJ2-1|.|TRBV20-1
TGCAGTGCTAGTGACTTGCGACAGGGGGCCTACAATGAGCAGTTCTTC
CSASDLRQGAYNEQFF